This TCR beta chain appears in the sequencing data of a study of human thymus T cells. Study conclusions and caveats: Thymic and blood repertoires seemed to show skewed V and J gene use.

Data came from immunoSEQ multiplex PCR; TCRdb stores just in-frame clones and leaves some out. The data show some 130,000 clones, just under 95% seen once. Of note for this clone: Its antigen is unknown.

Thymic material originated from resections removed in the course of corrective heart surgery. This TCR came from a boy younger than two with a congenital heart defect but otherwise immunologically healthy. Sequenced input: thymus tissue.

Here the CDR3 reads CASSQDPPGMRVTGELFF. As DNA, the CDR3 is TGCGCCAGCAGCCAAGATCCCCCTGGGATGCGGGTAACCGGGGAGCTGTTTTTT. The rearrangement uses TRBV4-3 and TRBJ2-2, with D possibly being TRBD2 (5 bases). Trimming stripped 0 bases from V and 5 bases from J, with 19 bases between. The CDR3 contains 18 residues. Germline CDR1 and CDR2: LGHNA and YSLEER.